One T cell receptor (beta chain) is described in this entry. The sample belongs to a study of PD-L1 blockade in urothelial cancer. Study context: As for prior chemotherapy regimens, patients had received 0 to 3. The authors examined blood 3 weeks (second dose) and 6 weeks after treatment start.

J was trimmed by 4 bases and V by 4 bases; bases with no gene match: 9. Germline lookup yields CDR1 MNHNY and CDR2 SVGAGI (reference sequence). CDR3 length: 15 amino acids. Synthetic spike-ins, TCR analog templates, were added into each PCR. The method was immunoSEQ multiplex PCR; TCRdb's version includes in-frame clones alone and lacks a portion of them. The sample lists about 84,000 clones; roughly nine tenths were seen once. Sampling of each patient yielded between 1 and 8 specimens, collected pretreatment and on-treatment. The chain links TRBV6-6 to TRBJ2-7; 8 bases are a match to TRBD1. The sequencing here drew on PBMCs, taken around atezolizumab (anti-PD-L1) treatment. This TCR was sampled from a man between 60 and 75 years old with urothelial cancer. The CDR3 region has the DNA TGTGCCAGCAGTTCGACCGGACAGGGTTTTTACGAGCAGTACTTC. It translates to CASSSTGQGFYEQYF.